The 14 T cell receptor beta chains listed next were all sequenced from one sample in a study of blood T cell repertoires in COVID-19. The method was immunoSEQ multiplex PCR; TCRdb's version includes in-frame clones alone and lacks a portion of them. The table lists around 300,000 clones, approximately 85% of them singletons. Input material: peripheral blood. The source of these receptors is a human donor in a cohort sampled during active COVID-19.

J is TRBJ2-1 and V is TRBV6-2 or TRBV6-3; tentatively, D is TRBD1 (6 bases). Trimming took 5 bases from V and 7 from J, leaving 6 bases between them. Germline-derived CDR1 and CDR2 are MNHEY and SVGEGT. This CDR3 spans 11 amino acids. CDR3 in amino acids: CASSQGNEQFF. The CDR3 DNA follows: TGTGCCAGCAGTCAGGGGAATGAGCAGTTCTTC.

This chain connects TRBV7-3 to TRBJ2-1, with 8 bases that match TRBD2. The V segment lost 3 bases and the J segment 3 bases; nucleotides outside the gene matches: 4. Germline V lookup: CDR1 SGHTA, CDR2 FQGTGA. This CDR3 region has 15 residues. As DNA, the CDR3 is TGTGCCAGCAGCTTCACTAGCGGTTACTACAATGAGCAGTTCTTC. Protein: CASSFTSGYYNEQFF.

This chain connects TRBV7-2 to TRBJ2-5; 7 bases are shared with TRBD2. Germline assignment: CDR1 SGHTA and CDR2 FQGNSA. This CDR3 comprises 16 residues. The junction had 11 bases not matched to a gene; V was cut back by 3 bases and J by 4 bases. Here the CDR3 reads CASSFGLGGRRETQYF. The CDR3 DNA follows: TGTGCCAGCAGCTTCGGACTGGGCGGGAGACGAGAGACCCAGTACTTC.

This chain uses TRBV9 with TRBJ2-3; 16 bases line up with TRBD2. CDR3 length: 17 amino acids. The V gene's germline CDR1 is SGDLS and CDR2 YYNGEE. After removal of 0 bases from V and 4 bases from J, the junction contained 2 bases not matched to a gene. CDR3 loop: CASSVGGLAGGSDTQYF. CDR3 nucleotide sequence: TGTGCCAGCAGCGTAGGGGGACTAGCGGGAGGGTCAGATACGCAGTATTTT.

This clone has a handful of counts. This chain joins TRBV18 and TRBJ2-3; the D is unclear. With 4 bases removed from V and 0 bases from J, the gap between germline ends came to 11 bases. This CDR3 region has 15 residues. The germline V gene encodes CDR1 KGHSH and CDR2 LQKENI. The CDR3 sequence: CASSRREASTDTQYF. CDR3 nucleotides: TGTGCCAGCTCACGAAGAGAGGCTAGCACAGATACGCAGTATTTT.

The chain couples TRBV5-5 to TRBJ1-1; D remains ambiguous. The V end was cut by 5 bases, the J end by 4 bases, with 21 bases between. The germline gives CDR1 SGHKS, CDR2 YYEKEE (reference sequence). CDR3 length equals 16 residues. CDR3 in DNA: TGTGCCAGCAGATCGAACACGGGAACACAAACCACTGAAGCTTTCTTT. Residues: CASRSNTGTQTTEAFF.

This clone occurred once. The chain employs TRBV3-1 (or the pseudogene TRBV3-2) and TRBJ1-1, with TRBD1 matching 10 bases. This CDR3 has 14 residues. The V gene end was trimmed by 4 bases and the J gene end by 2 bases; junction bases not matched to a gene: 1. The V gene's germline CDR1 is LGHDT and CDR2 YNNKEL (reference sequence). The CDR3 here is CASSRTGGNTEAFF. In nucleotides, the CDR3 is TGTGCCAGCAGCCGGACAGGGGGAAACACTGAAGCTTTCTTT.

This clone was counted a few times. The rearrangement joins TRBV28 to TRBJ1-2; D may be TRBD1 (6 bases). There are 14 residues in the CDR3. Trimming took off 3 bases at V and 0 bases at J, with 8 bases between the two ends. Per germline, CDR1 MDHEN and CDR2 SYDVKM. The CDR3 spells CASSFGGPNYGYTF. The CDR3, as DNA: TGTGCCAGCAGTTTCGGGGGGCCTAACTATGGCTACACCTTC.

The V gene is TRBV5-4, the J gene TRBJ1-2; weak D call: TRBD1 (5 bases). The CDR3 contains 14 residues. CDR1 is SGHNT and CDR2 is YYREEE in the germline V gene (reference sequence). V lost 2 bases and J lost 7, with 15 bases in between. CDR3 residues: CASSFIGGEGGYTF. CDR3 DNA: TGTGCCAGCAGCTTCATCGGAGGGGAGGGTGGCTACACCTTC.

CDR3 region: CASSVGTSLTDTQYF. DNA of the CDR3: TGTGCCAGCAGCGTAGGGACTAGCCTTACAGATACGCAGTATTTT. The chain uses TRBV9 and TRBJ2-3, with TRBD2 matching 8 bases. The CDR3 loop spans 15 amino acids. In germline, CDR1 is SGDLS, CDR2 YYNGEE. Trimming at V came to 0 bases and at J to 3 bases, leaving 3 bases not matched to a gene.

CDR3 DNA sequence: TGCGCCAGCAGCCCCCTGGGAACCCGAGGAGGAACCGGGGAGCTGTTTTTT. Encoded protein: CASSPLGTRGGTGELFF. The chain is built from TRBV4-1 and TRBJ2-2; TRBD2 is a possible D gene (5 bases). Trimming stripped 4 bases from V and 5 bases from J, with 20 bases between. The length of the CDR3 is 17 residues. CDR1 is MGHRA and CDR2 is YSYEKL in the germline V gene.

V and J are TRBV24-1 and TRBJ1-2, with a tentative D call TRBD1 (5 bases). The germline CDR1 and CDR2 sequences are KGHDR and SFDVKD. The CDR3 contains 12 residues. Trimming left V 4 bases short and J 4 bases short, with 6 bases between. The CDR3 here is CATSEDSYGYTF. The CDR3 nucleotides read TGTGCCACCAGTGAAGACAGCTATGGCTACACCTTC.

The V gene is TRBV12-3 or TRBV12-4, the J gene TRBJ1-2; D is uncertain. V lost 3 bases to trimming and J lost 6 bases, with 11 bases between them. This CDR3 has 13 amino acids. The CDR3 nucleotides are TGTGCCAGCAGTTTGTCTCCGGTCGATGGCTACACCTTC. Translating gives CASSLSPVDGYTF.

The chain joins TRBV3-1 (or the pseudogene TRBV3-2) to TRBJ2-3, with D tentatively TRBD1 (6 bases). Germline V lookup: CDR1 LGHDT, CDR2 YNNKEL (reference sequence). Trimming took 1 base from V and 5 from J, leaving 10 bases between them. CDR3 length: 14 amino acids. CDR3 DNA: TGTGCCAGCAGCCAAGCAGGGGCCGAAGATACGCAGTATTTT. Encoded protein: CASSQAGAEDTQYF.